The clone carrying this T cell receptor beta chain was observed a few times. Its antigen is not known. MiXCR, applied by TCRdb to the reads, yields one record per CDR3 protein. The sample consists of roughly 150,000 distinct CDR3 sequences, roughly 22% of them appearing once. These data originate in a study of T cell repertoires in cytomegalovirus infection. Findings and limits, study-wide: CMV-specific TCR beta clonotypes restricted by HLA-C were the ones dominating the ex vivo response.

CDR3 size: 14 residues. Germline assignment: CDR1 MGHRA and CDR2 YSYEKL. V was trimmed by 1 base and J by 5 bases, leaving 11 bases between them. The receptor's source is a human donor in good health (CMV status not recorded). Some clones in this sample may be carry-over from other donors' samples. The rearrangement joins TRBV4-1 to TRBJ1-1; D is ambiguous. This material consisted of CD8+ T cells from cultured PBMCs, taken from culture after CMV antigen stimulation. The CDR3 spells CASSQGRGSTEAFF. In nucleotides, the CDR3 is TGCGCCAGCAGCCAAGGGAGAGGAAGTACTGAAGCTTTCTTT.